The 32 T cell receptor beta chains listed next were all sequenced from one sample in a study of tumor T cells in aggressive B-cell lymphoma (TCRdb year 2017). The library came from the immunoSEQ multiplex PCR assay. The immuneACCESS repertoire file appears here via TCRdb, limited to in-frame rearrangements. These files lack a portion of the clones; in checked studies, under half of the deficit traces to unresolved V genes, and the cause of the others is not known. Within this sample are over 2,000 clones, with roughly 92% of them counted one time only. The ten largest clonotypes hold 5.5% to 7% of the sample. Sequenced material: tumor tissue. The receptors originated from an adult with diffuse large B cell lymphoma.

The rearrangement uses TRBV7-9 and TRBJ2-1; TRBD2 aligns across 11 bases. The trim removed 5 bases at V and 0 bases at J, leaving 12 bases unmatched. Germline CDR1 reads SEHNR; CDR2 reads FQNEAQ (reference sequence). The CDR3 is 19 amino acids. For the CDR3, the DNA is TGTGCCAGCAGCCCCCGGGCGCTAGCGGGGGGCCTCTCCTACAATGAGCAGTTCTTC. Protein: CASSPRALAGGLSYNEQFF.

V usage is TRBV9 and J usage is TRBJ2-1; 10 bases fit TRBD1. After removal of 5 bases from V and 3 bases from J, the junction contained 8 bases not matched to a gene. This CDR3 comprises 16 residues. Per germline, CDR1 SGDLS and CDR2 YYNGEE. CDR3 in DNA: TGTGCCAGCAGTTCTCTTGGACAGGGGGTCTACAATGAGCAGTTCTTC. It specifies CASSSLGQGVYNEQFF.

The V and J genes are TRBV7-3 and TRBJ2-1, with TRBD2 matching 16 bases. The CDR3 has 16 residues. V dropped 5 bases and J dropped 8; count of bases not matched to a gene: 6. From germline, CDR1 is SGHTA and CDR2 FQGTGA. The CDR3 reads CASSPGLAGGRDEQFF. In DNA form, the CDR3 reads TGTGCCAGCAGCCCGGGACTAGCGGGAGGGAGGGATGAGCAGTTCTTC.

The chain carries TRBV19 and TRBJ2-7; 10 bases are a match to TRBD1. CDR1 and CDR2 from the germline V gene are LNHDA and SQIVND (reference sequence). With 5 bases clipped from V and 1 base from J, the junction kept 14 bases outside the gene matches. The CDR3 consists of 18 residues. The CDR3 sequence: CASSLRFQGQGFSYEQYF. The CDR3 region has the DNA TGTGCCAGTAGTCTGCGGTTCCAGGGACAGGGGTTTTCCTACGAGCAGTACTTC.

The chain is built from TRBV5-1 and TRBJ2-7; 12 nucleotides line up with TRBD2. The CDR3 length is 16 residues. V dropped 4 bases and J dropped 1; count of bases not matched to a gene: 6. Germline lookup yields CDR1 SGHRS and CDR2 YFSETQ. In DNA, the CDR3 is TGCGCCAGCAGCCTAACTAGCGGGAGGACGTCCTACGAGCAGTACTTC. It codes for CASSLTSGRTSYEQYF.

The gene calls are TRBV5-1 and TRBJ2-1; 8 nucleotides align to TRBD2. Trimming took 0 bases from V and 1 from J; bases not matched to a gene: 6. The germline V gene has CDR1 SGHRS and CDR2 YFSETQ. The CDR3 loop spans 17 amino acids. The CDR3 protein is CASSLEAPGGSYNEQFF. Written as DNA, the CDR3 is TGCGCCAGCAGCTTGGAAGCCCCGGGAGGGTCCTACAATGAGCAGTTCTTC.

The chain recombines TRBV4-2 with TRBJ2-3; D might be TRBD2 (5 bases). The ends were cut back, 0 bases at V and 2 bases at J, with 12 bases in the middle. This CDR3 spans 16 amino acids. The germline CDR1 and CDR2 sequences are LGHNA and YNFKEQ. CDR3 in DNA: TGTGCCAGCAGCCAAGATGTCTACGGGGACACAGATACGCAGTATTTT. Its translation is CASSQDVYGDTDTQYF.

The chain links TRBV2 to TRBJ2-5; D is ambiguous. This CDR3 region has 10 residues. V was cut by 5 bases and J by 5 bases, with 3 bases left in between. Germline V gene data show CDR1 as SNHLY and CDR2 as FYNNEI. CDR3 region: CASSRETQYF. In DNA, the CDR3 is TGTGCCAGCAGTCGGGAGACCCAGTACTTC.

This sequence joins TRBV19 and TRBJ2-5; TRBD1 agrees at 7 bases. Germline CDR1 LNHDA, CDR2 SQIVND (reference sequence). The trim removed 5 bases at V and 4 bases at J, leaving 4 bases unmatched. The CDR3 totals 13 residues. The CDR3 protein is CASSPHRGETQYF. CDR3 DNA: TGTGCCAGTAGTCCTCACAGGGGAGAGACCCAGTACTTC.

CDR3 nucleotide sequence: TGTGCCTGGAGTGCGGGGCTAGCGGGCGTTTACGAGCAGTACTTC. This translates into CAWSAGLAGVYEQYF. The chain couples TRBV30 to TRBJ2-5, with 8 bases matching TRBD2. The J call may be incorrect, as the DNA end agrees better with TRBJ2-7. The CDR3 covers 15 residues. Germline CDR1 reads GTSNPN; CDR2 reads SVGIG (reference sequence).

The DNA for the CDR3 is TGTGCCAGCAGGCCTACAGGGGTCGGTGGCTACACCTTC. Translating it yields CASRPTGVGGYTF. V and J are TRBV28 and TRBJ1-2, with 7 nucleotides matching TRBD1. Germline V gene data show CDR1 as MDHEN and CDR2 as SYDVKM. The CDR3 has 13 amino acids. With V trimmed by 6 bases and J by 7 bases, 8 bases remained unmatched.

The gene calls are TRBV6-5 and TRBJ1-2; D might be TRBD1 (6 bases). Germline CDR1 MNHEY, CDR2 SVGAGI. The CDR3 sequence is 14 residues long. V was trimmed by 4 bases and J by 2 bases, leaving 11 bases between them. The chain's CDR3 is CASSWSRGNYGYTF. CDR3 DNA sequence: TGTGCCAGCAGTTGGAGCAGGGGAAACTATGGCTACACCTTC.

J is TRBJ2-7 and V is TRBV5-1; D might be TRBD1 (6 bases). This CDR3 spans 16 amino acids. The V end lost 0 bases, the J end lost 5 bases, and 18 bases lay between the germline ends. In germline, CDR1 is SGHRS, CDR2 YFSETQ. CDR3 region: CASSLGSRDITHEQYF. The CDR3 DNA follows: TGCGCCAGCAGCTTGGGGTCGAGGGACATTACCCACGAGCAGTACTTC.

The CDR3 region is CASSPTTGAHEQYF. CDR3 in DNA: TGTGCCAGCAGTCCCACAACAGGGGCCCACGAGCAGTACTTC. The V gene is TRBV28, the J gene TRBJ2-7; 7 bases are shared with TRBD1. The CDR3 has 14 residues. The V and J ends lost 5 bases and 5 bases, in that order; junction bases with no gene match: 9. Germline CDR1 reads MDHEN; CDR2 reads SYDVKM.

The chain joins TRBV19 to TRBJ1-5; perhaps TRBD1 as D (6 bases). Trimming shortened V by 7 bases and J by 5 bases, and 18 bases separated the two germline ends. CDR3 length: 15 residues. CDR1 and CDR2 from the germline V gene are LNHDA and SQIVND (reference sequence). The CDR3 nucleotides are TGTGCCAGTACCTATGCCAGGGGAAGGGATCAGCCCCAGCATTTT. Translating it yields CASTYARGRDQPQHF. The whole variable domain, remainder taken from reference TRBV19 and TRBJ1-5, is DGGITQSPKYLFRKEGQNVTLSCEQNLNHDAMYWYRQDPGQGLRLIYYSQIVNDFQKGDIAEGYSVSREKKESFPLTVTSAQKNPTAFYLCASTYARGRDQPQHFGDGTRLSIL.

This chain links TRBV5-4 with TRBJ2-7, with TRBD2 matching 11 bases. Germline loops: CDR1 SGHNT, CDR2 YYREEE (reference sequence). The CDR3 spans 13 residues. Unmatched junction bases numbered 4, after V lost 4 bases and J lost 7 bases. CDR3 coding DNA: TGTGCCAGCAGCCGGGGGACTAGCGGTGAGCAGTACTTC. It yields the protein CASSRGTSGEQYF.

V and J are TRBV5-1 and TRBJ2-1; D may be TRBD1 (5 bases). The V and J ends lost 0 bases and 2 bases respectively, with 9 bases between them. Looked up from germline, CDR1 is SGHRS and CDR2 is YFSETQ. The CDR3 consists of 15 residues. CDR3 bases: TGCGCCAGCAGCTTGGCCACAGGAGCCTACAATGAGCAGTTCTTC. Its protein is CASSLATGAYNEQFF.

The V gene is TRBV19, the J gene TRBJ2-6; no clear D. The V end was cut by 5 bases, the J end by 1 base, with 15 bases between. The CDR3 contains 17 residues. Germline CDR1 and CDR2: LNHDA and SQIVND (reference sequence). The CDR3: CASSPRQRFSGANVLTF. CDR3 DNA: TGTGCCAGTAGTCCGAGACAACGGTTTTCTGGGGCCAACGTCCTGACTTTC.

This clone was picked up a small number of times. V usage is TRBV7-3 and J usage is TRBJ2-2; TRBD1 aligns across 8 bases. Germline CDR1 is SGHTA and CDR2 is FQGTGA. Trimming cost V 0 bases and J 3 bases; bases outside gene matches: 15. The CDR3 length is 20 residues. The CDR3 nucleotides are TGTGCCAGCAGCTTAACGCCGGCGTTCGAGACAGGGGTTTACACCGGGGAGCTGTTTTTT. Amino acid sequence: CASSLTPAFETGVYTGELFF.

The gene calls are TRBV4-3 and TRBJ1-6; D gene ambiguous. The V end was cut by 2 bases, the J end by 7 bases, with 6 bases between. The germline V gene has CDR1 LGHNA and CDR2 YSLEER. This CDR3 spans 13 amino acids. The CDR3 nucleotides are TGCGCCAGCAGCCAAACGGGGAATTCACCCCTCCACTTT. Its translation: CASSQTGNSPLHF.

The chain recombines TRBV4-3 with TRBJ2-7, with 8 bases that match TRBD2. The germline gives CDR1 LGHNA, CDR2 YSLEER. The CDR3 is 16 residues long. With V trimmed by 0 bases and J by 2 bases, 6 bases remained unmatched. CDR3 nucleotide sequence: TGCGCCAGCAGCCAAGATGCGGGAGGAACCCCCTACGAGCAGTACTTC. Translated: CASSQDAGGTPYEQYF.

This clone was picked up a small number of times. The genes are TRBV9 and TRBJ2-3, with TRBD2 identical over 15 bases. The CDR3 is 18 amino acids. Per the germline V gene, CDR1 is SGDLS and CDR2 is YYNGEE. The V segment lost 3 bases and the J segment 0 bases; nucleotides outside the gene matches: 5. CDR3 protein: CASSANGLAGGSTDTQYF. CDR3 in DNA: TGTGCCAGCAGCGCAAACGGACTAGCGGGGGGGAGCACAGATACGCAGTATTTT.

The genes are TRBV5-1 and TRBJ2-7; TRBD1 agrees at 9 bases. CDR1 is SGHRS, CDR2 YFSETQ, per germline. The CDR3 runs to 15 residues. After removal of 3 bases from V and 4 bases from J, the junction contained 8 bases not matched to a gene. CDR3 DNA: TGCGCCAGCAGCTCTCGACAGGGGGTCGAGTACGAGCAGTACTTC. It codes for CASSSRQGVEYEQYF.

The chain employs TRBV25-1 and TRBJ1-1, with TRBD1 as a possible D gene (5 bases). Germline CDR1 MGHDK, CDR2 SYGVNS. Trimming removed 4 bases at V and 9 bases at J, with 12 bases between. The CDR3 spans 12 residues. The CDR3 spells CASSGGDCKAFF. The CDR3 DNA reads TGTGCCAGCAGTGGGGGGGACTGTAAAGCTTTCTTT.

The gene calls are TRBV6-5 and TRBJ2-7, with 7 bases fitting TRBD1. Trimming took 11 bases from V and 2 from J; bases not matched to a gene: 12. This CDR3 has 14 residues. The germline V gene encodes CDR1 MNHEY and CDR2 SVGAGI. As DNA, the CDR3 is TGTGCCGTTAAAGGTGACAGGGTTCCCTACGAGCAGTACTTC. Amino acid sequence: CAVKGDRVPYEQYF.

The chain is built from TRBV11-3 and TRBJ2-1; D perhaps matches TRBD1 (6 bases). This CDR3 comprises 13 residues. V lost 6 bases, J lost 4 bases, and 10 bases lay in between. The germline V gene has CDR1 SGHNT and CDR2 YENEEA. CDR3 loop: CASSHDRYNEQFF. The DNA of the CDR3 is TGTGCCAGCAGTCACGACAGGTACAATGAGCAGTTCTTC.

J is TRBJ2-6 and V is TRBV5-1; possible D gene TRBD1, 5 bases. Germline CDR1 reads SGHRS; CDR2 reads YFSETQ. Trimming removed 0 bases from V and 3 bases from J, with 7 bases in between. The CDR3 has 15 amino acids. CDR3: CASSLGGGGANVLTF. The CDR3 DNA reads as TGCGCCAGCAGCTTGGGGGGCGGTGGGGCCAACGTCCTGACTTTC.

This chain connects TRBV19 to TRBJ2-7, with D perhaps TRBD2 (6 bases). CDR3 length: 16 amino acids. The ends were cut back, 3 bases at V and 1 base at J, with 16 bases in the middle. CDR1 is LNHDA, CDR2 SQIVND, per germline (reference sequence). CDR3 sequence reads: CASSMVIGRGSYEQYF. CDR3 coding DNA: TGTGCCAGTAGTATGGTCATCGGGAGAGGATCCTACGAGCAGTACTTC. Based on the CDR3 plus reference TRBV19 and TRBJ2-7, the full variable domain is DGGITQSPKYLFRKEGQNVTLSCEQNLNHDAMYWYRQDPGQGLRLIYYSQIVNDFQKGDIAEGYSVSREKKESFPLTVTSAQKNPTAFYLCASSMVIGRGSYEQYFGPGTRLTVT.

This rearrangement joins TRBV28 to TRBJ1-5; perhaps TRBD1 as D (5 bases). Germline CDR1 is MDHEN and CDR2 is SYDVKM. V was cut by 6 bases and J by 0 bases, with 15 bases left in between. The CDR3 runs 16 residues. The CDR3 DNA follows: TGTGCCAGCAGAAATAAACAGGTCTATAGCAATCAGCCCCAGCATTTT. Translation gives CASRNKQVYSNQPQHF. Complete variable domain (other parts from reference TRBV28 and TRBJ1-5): DVKVTQSSRYLVKRTGEKVFLECVQDMDHENMFWYRQDPGLGLRLIYFSYDVKMKEKGDIPEGYSVSREKKERFSLILESASTNQTSMYLCASRNKQVYSNQPQHFGDGTRLSIL.

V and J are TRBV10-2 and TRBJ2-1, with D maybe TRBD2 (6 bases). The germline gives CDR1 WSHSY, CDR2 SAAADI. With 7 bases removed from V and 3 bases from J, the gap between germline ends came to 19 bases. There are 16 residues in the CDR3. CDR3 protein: CASIFRGAAGYNEQFF. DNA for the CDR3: TGCGCCAGCATCTTTCGAGGGGCAGCGGGCTACAATGAGCAGTTCTTC.

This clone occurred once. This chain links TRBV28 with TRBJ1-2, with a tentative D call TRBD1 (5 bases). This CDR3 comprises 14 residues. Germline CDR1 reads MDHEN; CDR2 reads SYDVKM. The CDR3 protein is CASLPGGERYGYTF. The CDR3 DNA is TGTGCTTCTCTCCCGGGGGGGGAACGGTATGGCTACACCTTC.

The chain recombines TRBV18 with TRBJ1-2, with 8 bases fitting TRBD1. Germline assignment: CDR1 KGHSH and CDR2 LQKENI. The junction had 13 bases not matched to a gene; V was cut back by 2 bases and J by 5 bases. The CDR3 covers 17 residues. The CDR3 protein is CASSPVSGQGKGYGYTF. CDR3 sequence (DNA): TGTGCCAGCTCACCAGTCTCTGGACAGGGCAAGGGATATGGCTACACCTTC.